This T cell receptor beta chain is drawn from a study of T-cell memory formation after mild COVID-19 (dated by TCRdb to the early 2020s). Describing the broader study: TCR sequence clusters from the two donors were found to be largely donor specific. T-cell clones expanding and contracting after mild COVID-19 in two donors were tracked by longitudinal TCRalpha and TCRbeta repertoire sequencing. The cohort was made up of two young adult volunteers, one female and one male, who were previously healthy. The research as a whole found: SARS-CoV-2 specificity was not confirmed for the second-wave clones peaking on day 37. Only two mild cases were covered by the study, and larger cohorts that include severe cases with pre-infection samples were considered necessary. Clones that contracted from day 15 to 85 showed balanced CD4/CD8 phenotypes, whereas a second wave of clones that expanded from day 15 to 37 leaned towards CD4+. Contracting CD4+ clones appeared mostly in the CM and EM memory subsets, whereas CD8+ clones were enriched in EMRA. Some responding clones were detected in pre-infection memory, suggesting pre-existing cross-reactive memory T cells joined the SARS-CoV-2 response.

The cysteine opens and the phenylalanine closes a CDR3 of 13 amino acids. Only CDR3 DNA is held: 39 bases, read in frame from base 1. CDR1 KGHDR and CDR2 SFDVKD were looked up in the germline V gene. From V the trimming removes 5 bases and from J it removes 5 bases, while the gene matches leave 1 base of the junction unaccounted for. There are a few counts of this clonotype. Its antigen target is currently unknown. Per-nucleotide qualities are absent, and no much larger clonotype sits a single base away. Sequencing relied on an Illumina NovaSeq 6000. cDNA libraries for TCRalpha and TCRbeta were prepared by 5'RACE using constant-segment primers, with sample barcodes and unique molecular identifiers added. RNA was extracted from every sample with Trizol reagent. Amplification of the libraries took two PCR steps, and the second step added a second sample barcode plus Illumina TruSeq adapters. Sequencing of the libraries was done on an Illumina NovaSeq, producing 2 x 150 bp paired-end reads. The original pipeline was this. Demultiplexing of reads and collapsing into UMI-guided consensus sequences were performed with migec v1.2.7. Using mixcr v2.1.11, UMI consensuses were aligned to TRA and TRB V and J templates and then assembled into clonotypes. A clonotype was counted as expanded or contracted only if both edgeR and NoisET called the change significant, with noise models trained on biological replicates. edgeR calls used a false discovery rate-adjusted p below 0.01 and a log2 fold-change threshold of 1. As an exploratory analysis of dynamics, max-normalized trajectories of the 1000 most abundant clonotypes were examined with PCA combined with hierarchical clustering. Separately sequenced CD4+ and CD8+ repertoires were used to assign the CD4 or CD8 phenotype of responding clones. TCRdb redid the processing of the public reads, applying fastp at Q25 and MiXCR, and retained in-frame beta chains. All rows with the same CDR3 protein become a single entry with the most common DNA and genes. Clone size and V and J calls follow TCRdb, not the original study. This sample gives 550,000 to 600,000 distinct CDR3 sequences in total; less than 25% of them show up just once. The ten top clones hold about 8.2% of the sample.

PBMCs were isolated by Ficoll-Paque density gradient centrifugation. The receptor was derived from an adult woman who had mild COVID-19 (a few samples of this study predate the infection). The sample titles of this study are shuffled in the database, so cell type and time point are left out; the donor was told from shared clones. This receptor chain uses TRBV24-1 and TRBJ2-7, with TRBD2 identical over 11 junction bases. Sequencing was performed on PBMCs or a T cell subset sorted from them (not recorded which). The CDR3 here reads CATSVGLADEQYF. The DNA sequence is TGTGCCACCAGTGTGGGACTAGCGGACGAGCAGTACTTC.